Below, one T cell receptor (beta chain) is given with its context. Via MiXCR, TCRdb re-called the RT-PCR reads, giving one row per CDR3 protein. Among about a million distinct CDR3 sequences listed, under 20% were seen once. The germline V and J ends were trimmed by 4 bases and 2 bases, with 15 bases remaining between them. Germline assignment: CDR1 SGHRS and CDR2 YFSETQ. The CDR3 is made up of 15 amino acids. These data originate in a study of patients and donors after allogeneic stem cell transplantation. The chain uses TRBV5-1 and TRBJ1-1; perhaps TRBD1 as D (5 bases). Sequenced sample: blood, either unsorted or a sorted T cell fraction (not recorded which). This receptor was taken from a human donor who was either an allogeneic HSCT recipient or a stem cell or donor lymphocyte infusion donor (not recorded which). It is not recorded whose cells these are; they may come from a transplant donor. The CDR3 spells CASSPQTVINTEAFF. CDR3 coding DNA: TGCGCCAGCAGCCCGCAGACAGTTATTAACACTGAAGCTTTCTTT. The full variable domain, with the rest looked up from reference TRBV5-1 and TRBJ1-1, is KAGVTQTPRYLIKTRGQQVTLSCSPISGHRSVSWYQQTPGQGLQFLFEYFSETQRNKGNFPGRFSGRQFSNSRSEMNVSTLELGDSALYLCASSPQTVINTEAFFGQGTRLTVV.